These 8 T cell receptor beta chains were sequenced from one sample in a study of cytomegalovirus exposure and HLA in healthy donors. PCR amplification relied on 60 Vbeta primers (plus 13 Jbeta primers). Sequencing was performed with immunoSEQ multiplex PCR; in TCRdb, only in-frame clones are kept and a portion is missing. The table has 150,000 or so clones, about four fifths seen once. Sequenced: PBMCs. These receptors were taken from a man between 25 and 39 years old in good health and CMV-seropositive.

The sample holds one count of this clone. The rearrangement joins TRBV30 to TRBJ2-5, with no clear D. Trimming left V 1 base short and J 5 bases short, with 20 bases between. Per the germline V gene, CDR1 is GTSNPN and CDR2 is SVGIG (reference sequence). CDR3 length: 16 amino acids. This CDR3 reads CAWSGPSNAPRETQYF. Here the CDR3 DNA reads TGTGCCTGGAGTGGGCCTTCTAATGCCCCCAGGGAGACCCAGTACTTC.

The chain combines TRBV4-1 with TRBJ2-7; D not certain. Germline V gene lookup returns CDR1 MGHRA and CDR2 YSYEKL. Trimming removed 4 bases from V and 2 bases from J, with 9 bases in between. This CDR3 is 13 amino acids long. CDR3 DNA sequence: TGCGCCAGCAGCCCGTCAGAGGCCTACGAGCAGTACTTC. It translates to CASSPSEAYEQYF.

The chain couples TRBV7-3 to TRBJ2-3; 9 nucleotides agree with TRBD2. Germline CDR1 reads SGHTA; CDR2 reads FQGTGA. V lost 4 bases to trimming and J lost 4 bases; unmatched junction nucleotides: 9. The CDR3 is 16 residues long. CDR3 nucleotides: TGTGCCAGCAGCTCGGGACTAGCTTCAAGGGCAGATACGCAGTATTTT. As protein: CASSSGLASRADTQYF.

V and J are TRBV4-1 and TRBJ2-1, with D unclear. Trimming left V 0 bases short and J 4 bases short, with 13 bases between. Germline-derived CDR1 and CDR2 are MGHRA and YSYEKL. There are 16 residues in the CDR3. CDR3 amino acids: CASSQEHPVNYNEQFF. The DNA for the CDR3 is TGCGCCAGCAGCCAAGAACACCCAGTTAATTACAATGAGCAGTTCTTC.

The chain joins TRBV6-5 to TRBJ2-1; D is perhaps TRBD1 (5 bases). Trimming stripped 8 bases from V and 8 bases from J, with 13 bases between. CDR3 length: 12 residues. Germline values: CDR1 MNHEY, CDR2 SVGAGI. As DNA, the CDR3 is TGTGCCAGCTCGACAGCAAGGCATGAGCAGTTCTTC. This encodes CASSTARHEQFF.

The chain is built from TRBV25-1 and TRBJ2-7; TRBD1 is a possible D gene (6 bases). CDR1 and CDR2 from the germline V gene are MGHDK and SYGVNS. V lost 7 bases, J lost 3 bases, and 16 bases lay in between. The CDR3 has 14 amino acids. The CDR3 region has the DNA TGTGCCAGCACCCCCTCGCAGGGGAGCTACGAGCAGTACTTC. This sequence encodes CASTPSQGSYEQYF.

The V call is TRBV29-1, the J call TRBJ1-6; D remains unclear. Trimming took off 4 bases at V and 6 bases at J, with 10 bases between the two ends. The CDR3 consists of 13 residues. The germline V gene encodes CDR1 SQVTM and CDR2 ANQGSEA. CDR3 in amino acids: CSVGAGSNSPLHF. The CDR3 DNA follows: TGCAGCGTTGGGGCAGGTTCTAATTCACCCCTCCACTTT.

V is TRBV5-1 and J is TRBJ2-1, with TRBD2 matching over 9 bases. After removal of 3 bases from V and 6 bases from J, the junction contained 19 bases not matched to a gene. The CDR3 is 19 residues long. Germline V gene sequence: CDR1 SGHRS, CDR2 YFSETQ. The CDR3 here is CASSSRREKIAGARNEQFF. DNA for the CDR3: TGCGCCAGCAGCTCGAGACGGGAGAAAATAGCGGGAGCACGCAATGAGCAGTTCTTC.